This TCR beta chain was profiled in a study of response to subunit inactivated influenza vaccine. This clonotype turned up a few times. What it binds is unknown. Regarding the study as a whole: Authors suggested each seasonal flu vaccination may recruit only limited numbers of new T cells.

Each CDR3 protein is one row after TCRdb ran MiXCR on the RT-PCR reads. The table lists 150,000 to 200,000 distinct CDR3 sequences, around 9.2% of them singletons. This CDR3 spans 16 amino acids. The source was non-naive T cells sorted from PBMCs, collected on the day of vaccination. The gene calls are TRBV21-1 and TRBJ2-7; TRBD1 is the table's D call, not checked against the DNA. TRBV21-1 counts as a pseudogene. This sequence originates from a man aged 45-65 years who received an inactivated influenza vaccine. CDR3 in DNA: TGTGCCAGCAGCAATTTTTCGAACAGGGGGACCTACGAGCAGTACTTC. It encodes CASSNFSNRGTYEQYF.